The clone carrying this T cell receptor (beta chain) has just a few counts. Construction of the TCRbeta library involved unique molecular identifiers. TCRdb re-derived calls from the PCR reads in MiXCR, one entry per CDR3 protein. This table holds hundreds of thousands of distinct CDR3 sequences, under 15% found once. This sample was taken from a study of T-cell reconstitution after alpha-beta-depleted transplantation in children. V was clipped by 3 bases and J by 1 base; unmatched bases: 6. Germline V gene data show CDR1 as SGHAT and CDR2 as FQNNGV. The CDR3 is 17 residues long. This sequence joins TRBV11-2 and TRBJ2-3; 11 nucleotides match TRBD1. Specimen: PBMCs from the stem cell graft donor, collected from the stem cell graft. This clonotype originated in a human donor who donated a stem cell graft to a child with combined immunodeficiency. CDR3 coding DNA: TGTGCCAGCAGCTTTAACGCGGGACAGGGGGGCACAGATACGCAGTATTTT. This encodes CASSFNAGQGGTDTQYF.